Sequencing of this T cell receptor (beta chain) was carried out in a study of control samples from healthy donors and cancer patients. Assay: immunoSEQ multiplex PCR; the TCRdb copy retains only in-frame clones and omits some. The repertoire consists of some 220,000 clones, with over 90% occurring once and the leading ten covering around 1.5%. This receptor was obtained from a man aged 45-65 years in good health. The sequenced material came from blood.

CDR3 in amino acids: CASREQGRGNTIYF. The CDR3 region has the DNA TGTGCCAGCAGAGAACAGGGACGCGGAAACACCATATATTTT. The chain carries TRBV3-1 (or the pseudogene TRBV3-2) and TRBJ1-3; the D gene is possibly TRBD1 (6 bases). In germline, CDR1 is LGHDT, CDR2 YNNKEL (reference sequence). V was pared by 6 bases and J by 4 bases, with 13 bases between. This CDR3 contains 14 residues.